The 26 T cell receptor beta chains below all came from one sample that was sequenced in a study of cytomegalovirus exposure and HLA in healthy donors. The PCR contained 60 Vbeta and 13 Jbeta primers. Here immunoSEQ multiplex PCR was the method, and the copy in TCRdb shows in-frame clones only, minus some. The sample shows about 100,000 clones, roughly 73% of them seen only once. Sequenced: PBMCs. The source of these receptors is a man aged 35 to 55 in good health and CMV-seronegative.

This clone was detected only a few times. The CDR3 nucleotides are TGCAGCGTCGGGACCGTAGGGGGTGAAGCTTTCTTT. Translated: CSVGTVGGEAFF. This rearrangement joins TRBV29-1 to TRBJ1-1; TRBD1 is a possible D gene (6 bases). This CDR3 is built from 12 residues. Trimming cost V 6 bases and J 7 bases, with 15 bases left between them. Germline V CDR1 and CDR2: SQVTM, ANQGSEA.

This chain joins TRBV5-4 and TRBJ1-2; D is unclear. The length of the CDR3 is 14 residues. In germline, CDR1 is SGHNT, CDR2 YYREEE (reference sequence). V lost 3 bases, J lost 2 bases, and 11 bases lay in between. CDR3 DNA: TGTGCCAGCAGCTCGCTGACATGGAACTATGGCTACACCTTC. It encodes CASSSLTWNYGYTF.

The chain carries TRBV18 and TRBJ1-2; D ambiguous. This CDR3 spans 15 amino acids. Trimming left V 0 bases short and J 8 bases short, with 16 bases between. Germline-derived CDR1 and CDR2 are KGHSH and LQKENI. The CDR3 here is CASSPPQSDRRGYTF. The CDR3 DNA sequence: TGTGCCAGCTCACCACCTCAATCAGACCGGAGGGGCTACACCTTC.

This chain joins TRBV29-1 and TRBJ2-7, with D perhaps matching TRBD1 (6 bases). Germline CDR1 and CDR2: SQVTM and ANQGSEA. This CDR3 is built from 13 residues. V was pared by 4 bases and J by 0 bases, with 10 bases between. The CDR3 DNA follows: TGCAGCGTTGGACAGGCCAGCTCCTACGAGCAGTACTTC. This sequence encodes CSVGQASSYEQYF.

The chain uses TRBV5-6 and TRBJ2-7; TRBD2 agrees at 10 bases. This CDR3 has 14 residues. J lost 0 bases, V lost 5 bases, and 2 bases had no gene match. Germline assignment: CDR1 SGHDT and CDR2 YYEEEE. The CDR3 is CASRLAGSSYEQYF. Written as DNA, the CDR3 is TGTGCCAGCAGACTAGCGGGGAGCTCCTACGAGCAGTACTTC.

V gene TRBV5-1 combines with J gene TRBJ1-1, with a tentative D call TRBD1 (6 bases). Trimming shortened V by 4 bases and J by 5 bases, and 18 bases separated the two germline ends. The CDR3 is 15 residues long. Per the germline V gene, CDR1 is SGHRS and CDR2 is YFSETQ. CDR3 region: CASSPTYRVSTEAFF. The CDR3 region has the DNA TGCGCCAGCAGCCCTACTTACAGGGTTAGTACTGAAGCTTTCTTT.

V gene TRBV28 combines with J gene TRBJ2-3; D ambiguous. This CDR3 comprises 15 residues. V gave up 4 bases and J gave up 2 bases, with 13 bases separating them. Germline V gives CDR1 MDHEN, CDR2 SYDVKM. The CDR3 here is CASSSRHAPTDTQYF. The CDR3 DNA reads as TGTGCCAGCAGTTCCCGACACGCGCCCACAGATACGCAGTATTTT.

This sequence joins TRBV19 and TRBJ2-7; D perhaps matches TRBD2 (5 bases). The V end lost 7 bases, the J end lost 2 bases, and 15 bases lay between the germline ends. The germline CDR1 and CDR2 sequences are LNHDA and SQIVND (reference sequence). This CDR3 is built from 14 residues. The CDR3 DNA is TGTGCCAGTAACTATGGGGTCGGGGCCTACGAGCAGTACTTC. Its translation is CASNYGVGAYEQYF.

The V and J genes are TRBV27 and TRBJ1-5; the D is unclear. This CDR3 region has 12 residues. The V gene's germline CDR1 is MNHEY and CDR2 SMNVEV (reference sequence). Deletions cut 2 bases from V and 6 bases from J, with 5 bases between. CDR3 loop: CASSLIGQPQHF. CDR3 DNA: TGTGCCAGCAGTTTAATCGGTCAGCCCCAGCATTTT.

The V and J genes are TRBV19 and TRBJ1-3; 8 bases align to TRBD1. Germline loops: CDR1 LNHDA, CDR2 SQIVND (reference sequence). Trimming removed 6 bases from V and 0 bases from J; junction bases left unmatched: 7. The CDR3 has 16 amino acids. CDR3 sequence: CASSDRGMSSGNTIYF. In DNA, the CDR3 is TGTGCCAGTAGCGACAGGGGTATGAGCTCTGGAAACACCATATATTTT.

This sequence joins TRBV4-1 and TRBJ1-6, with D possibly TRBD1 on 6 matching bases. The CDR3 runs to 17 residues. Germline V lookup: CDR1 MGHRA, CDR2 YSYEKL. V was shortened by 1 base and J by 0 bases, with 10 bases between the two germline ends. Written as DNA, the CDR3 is TGCGCCAGCAGCCAAGCGGACAGAAGCTCCTATAATTCACCCCTCCACTTT. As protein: CASSQADRSSYNSPLHF.

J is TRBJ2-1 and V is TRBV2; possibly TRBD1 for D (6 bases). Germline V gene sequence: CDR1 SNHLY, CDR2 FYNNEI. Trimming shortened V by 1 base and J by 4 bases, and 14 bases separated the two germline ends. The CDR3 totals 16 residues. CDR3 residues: CASSEGRGDKYNEQFF. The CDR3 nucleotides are TGTGCCAGCAGTGAAGGGAGAGGGGACAAATACAATGAGCAGTTCTTC. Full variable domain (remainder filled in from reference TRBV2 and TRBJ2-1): EPEVTQTPSHQVTQMGQEVILRCVPISNHLYFYWYRQILGQKVEFLVSFYNNEISEKSEIFDDQFSVERPDGSNFTLKIRSTKLEDSAMYFCASSEGRGDKYNEQFFGPGTRLTVL.

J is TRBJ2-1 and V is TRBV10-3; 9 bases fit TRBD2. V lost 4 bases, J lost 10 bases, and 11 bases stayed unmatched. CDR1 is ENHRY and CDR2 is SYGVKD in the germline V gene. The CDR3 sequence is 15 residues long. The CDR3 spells CAISVGTSRAYEQFF. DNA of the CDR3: TGTGCCATCAGTGTGGGGACTAGCCGAGCTTACGAGCAGTTCTTC.

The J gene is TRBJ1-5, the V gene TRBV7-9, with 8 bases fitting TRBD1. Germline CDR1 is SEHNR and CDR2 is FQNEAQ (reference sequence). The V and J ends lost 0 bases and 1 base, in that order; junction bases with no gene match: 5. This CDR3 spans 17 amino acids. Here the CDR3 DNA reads TGTGCCAGCAGCTTAGCGCGCACAGGGGGAAGCAATCAGCCCCAGCATTTT. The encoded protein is CASSLARTGGSNQPQHF.

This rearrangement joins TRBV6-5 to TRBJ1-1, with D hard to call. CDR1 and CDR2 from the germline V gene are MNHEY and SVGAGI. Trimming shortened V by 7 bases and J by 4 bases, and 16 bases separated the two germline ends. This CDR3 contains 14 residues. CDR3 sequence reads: CASTQVGIGTEAFF. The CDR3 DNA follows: TGTGCCAGCACCCAAGTCGGTATCGGCACTGAAGCTTTCTTT.

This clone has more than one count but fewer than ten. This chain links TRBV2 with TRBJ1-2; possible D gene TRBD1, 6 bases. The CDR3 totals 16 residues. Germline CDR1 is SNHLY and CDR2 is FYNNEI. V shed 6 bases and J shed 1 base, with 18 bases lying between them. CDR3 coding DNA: TGTGCCAGCAGCATATTAAAGACAGGAGTTAACTATGGCTACACCTTC. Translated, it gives CASSILKTGVNYGYTF.

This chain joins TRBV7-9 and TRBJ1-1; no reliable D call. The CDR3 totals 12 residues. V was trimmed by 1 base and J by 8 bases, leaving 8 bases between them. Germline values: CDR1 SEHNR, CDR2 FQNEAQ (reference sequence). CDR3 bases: TGTGCCAGCAGCTTAGAATCCGGGGAAGCTTTCTTT. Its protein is CASSLESGEAFF.

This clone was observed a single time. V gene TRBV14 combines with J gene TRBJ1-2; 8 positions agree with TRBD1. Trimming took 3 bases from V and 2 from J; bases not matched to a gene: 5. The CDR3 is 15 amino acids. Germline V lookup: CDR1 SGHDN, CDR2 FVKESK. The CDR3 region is CASSHLQGGNYGYTF. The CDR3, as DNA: TGTGCCAGCAGCCACCTACAGGGGGGCAACTATGGCTACACCTTC.

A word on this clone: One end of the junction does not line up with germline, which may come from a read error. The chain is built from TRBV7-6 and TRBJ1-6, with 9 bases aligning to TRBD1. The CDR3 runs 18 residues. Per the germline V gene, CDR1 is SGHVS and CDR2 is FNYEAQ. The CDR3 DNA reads TGTGCCAGCAGCATAGCCGGGACAGGGCCCACCTATAATTCACCCCTCCACTTT. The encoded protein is CASSIAGTGPTYNSPLHF.

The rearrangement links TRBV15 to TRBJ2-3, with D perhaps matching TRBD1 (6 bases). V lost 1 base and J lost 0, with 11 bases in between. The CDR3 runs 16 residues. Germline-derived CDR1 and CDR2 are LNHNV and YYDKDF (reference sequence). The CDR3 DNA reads TGTGCCACCAGCAGAGGCCGGACAGCGAGCACAGATACGCAGTATTTT. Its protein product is CATSRGRTASTDTQYF. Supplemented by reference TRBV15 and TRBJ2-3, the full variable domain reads DAMVIQNPRYQVTQFGKPVTLSCSQTLNHNVMYWYQQKSSQAPKLLFHYYDKDFNNEADTPDNFQSRRPNTSFCFLDIRSPGLGDTAMYLCATSRGRTASTDTQYFGPGTRLTVL.

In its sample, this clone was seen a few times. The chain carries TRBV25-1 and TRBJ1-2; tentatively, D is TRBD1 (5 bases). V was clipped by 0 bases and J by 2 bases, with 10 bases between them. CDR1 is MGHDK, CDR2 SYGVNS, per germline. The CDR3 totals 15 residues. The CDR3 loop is CASSEYSGLNYGYTF. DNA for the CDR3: TGTGCCAGCAGTGAATATTCAGGGTTGAACTATGGCTACACCTTC.

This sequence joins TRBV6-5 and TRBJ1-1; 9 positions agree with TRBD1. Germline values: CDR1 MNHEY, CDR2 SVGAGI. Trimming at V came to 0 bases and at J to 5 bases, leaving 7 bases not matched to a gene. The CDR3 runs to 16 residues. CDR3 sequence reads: CASSYSQGALSTEAFF. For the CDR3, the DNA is TGTGCCAGCAGTTACTCACAGGGGGCCCTTTCGACTGAAGCTTTCTTT.

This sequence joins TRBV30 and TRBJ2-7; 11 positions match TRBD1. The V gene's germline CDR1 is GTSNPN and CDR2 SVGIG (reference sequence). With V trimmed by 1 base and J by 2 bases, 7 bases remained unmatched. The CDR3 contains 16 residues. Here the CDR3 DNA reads TGTGCCTGGAGTGCTGGGGGGACAGGGGGACCCTACGAGCAGTACTTC. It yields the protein CAWSAGGTGGPYEQYF.

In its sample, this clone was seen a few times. CDR3 sequence reads: CASSLKGTAIYGYTF. The CDR3 DNA follows: TGTGCCAGCAGCTTGAAAGGGACAGCAATCTATGGCTACACCTTC. The rearrangement links TRBV5-4 to TRBJ1-2; 7 bases are a match to TRBD1. The CDR3 sequence is 15 residues long. With 1 base clipped from V and 4 bases from J, the junction kept 7 bases outside the gene matches. In germline, CDR1 is SGHNT, CDR2 YYREEE (reference sequence).

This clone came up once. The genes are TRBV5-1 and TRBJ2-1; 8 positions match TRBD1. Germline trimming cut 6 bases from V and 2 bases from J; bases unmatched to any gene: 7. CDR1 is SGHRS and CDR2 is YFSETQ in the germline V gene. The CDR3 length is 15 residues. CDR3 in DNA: TGCGCCAGCACGGCCGACAGGGGTGCCTACAATGAGCAGTTCTTC. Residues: CASTADRGAYNEQFF.

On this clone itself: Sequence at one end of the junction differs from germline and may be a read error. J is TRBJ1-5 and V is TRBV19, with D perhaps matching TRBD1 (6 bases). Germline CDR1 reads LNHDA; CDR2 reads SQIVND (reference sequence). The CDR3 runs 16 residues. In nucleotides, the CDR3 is TGTGCCACTAGTATTACCCCGACAGGCGGCAATCAGCCCCAGCATTTT. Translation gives CATSITPTGGNQPQHF.